The source of this TCR beta chain is a study of blood T cell repertoires in COVID-19. Study context: Collection of acute and convalescent COVID-19 samples took place in the United States, Italy and Spain. Sample material is recorded as cDNA or gDNA derived from T cells, B-cell-depleted T cells, or PBMCs.

Germline assignment: CDR1 LNHDA and CDR2 SQIVND (reference sequence). This CDR3 has 16 residues. Unmatched junction bases numbered 9, after V lost 5 bases and J lost 1 base. How the authors handled the data: Amplification with reference gene primers provided the estimates of nucleated cell counts. TCRdb keeps only in-frame clones here, not all; method: immunoSEQ multiplex PCR. The DNA was the basis for D and trimming; V, J and clone size are from that table. The data show just under 80,000 clones, approximately 84% seen once. This receptor was identified in a human donor in a cohort sampled during active COVID-19. V gene TRBV19 combines with J gene TRBJ2-5, with 8 nucleotides matching TRBD1. Sequencing input: peripheral blood. In nucleotides, the CDR3 is TGTGCCAGTAGTCCTCGGACAGGGAGGACCCAAGAGACCCAGTACTTC. Amino acid sequence: CASSPRTGRTQETQYF.